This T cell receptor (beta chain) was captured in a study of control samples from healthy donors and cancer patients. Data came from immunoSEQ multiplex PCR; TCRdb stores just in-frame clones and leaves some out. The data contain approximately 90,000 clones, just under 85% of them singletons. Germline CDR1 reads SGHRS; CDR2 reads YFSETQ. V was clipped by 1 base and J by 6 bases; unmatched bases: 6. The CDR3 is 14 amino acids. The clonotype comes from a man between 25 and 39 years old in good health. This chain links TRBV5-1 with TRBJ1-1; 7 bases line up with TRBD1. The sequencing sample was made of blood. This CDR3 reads CASSLWQGESEAFF. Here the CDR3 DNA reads TGCGCCAGCAGCTTGTGGCAGGGGGAGTCTGAAGCTTTCTTT.